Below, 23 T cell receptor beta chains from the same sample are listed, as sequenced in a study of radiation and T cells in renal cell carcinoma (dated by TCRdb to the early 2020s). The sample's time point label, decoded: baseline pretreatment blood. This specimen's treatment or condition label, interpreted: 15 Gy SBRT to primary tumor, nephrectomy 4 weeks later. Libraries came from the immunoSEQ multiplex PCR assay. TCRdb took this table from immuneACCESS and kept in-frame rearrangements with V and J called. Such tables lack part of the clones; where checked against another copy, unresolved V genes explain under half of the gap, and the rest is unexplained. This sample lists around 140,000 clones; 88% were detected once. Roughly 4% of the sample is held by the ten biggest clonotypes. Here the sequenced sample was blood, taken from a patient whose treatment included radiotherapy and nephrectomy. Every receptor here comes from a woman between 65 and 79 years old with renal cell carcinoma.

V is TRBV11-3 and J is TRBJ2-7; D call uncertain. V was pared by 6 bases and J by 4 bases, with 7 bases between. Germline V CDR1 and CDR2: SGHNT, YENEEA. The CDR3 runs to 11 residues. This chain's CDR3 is CASSKGYEQYF. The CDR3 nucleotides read TGTGCCAGCAGTAAGGGATACGAGCAGTACTTC.

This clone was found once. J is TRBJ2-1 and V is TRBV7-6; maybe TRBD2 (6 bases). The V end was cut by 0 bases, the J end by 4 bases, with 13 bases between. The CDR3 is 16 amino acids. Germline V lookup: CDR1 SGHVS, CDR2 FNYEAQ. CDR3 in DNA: TGTGCCAGCAGCTTAGCGGGGTGGCGGGGTTACAATGAGCAGTTCTTC. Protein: CASSLAGWRGYNEQFF.

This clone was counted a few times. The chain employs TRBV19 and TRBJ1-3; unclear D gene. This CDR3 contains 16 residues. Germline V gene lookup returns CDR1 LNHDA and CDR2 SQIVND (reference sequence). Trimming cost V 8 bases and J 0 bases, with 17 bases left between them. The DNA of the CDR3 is TGTGCCAGTTTCGACGTAAAACAGAGCTCTGGAAACACCATATATTTT. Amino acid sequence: CASFDVKQSSGNTIYF.

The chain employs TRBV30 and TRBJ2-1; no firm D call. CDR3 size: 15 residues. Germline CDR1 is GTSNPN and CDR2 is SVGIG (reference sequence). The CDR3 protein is CASRLVTMTYNEQFF. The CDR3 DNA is TGTGCTTCCCGACTGGTTACCATGACCTACAATGAGCAGTTCTTC.

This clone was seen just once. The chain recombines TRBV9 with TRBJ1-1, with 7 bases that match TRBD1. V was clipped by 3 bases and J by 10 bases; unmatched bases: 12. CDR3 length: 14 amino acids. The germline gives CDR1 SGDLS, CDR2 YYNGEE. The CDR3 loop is CASSEQLDRSGAFF. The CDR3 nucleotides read TGTGCCAGCAGCGAACAATTGGACAGGTCGGGAGCTTTCTTT.

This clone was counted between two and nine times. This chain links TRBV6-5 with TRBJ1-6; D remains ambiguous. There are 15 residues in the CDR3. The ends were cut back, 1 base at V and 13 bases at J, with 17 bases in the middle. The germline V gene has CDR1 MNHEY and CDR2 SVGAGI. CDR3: CASSYYQTPISPLHF. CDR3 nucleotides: TGTGCCAGCAGTTACTACCAGACACCCATAAGTCCCCTCCACTTT.

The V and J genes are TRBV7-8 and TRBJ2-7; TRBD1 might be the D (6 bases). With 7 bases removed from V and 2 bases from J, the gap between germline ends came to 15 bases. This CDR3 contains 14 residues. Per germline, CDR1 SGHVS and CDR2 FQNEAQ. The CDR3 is CASTTRTAAYEQYF. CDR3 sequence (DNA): TGTGCCAGCACCACAAGGACAGCGGCCTACGAGCAGTACTTC.

The CDR3: CASSIAPAGAVDTQYF. In DNA form, the CDR3 reads TGTGCCAGTAGTATAGCCCCAGCGGGCGCCGTGGATACGCAGTATTTT. The chain combines TRBV19 with TRBJ2-3; possibly TRBD2 for D (6 bases). Germline assignment: CDR1 LNHDA and CDR2 SQIVND (reference sequence). The CDR3 is 16 amino acids. Trimming took 1 base from V and 6 from J, leaving 17 bases between them. The full variable domain, rest sourced from reference TRBV19 and TRBJ2-3, is DGGITQSPKYLFRKEGQNVTLSCEQNLNHDAMYWYRQDPGQGLRLIYYSQIVNDFQKGDIAEGYSVSREKKESFPLTVTSAQKNPTAFYLCASSIAPAGAVDTQYFGPGTRLTVL.

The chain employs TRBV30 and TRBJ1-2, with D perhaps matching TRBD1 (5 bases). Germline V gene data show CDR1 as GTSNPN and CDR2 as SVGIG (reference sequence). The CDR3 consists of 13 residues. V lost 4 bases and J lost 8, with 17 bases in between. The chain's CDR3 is CAWNGREYGGYTF. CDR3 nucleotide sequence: TGTGCCTGGAACGGCAGGGAGTATGGAGGCTACACCTTC.

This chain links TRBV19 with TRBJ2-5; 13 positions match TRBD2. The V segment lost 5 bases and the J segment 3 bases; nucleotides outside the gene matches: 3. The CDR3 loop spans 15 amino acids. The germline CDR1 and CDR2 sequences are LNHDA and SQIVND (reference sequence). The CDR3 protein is CASSPGLAGEETQYF. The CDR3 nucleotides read TGTGCCAGTAGTCCTGGACTAGCGGGGGAAGAGACCCAGTACTTC.

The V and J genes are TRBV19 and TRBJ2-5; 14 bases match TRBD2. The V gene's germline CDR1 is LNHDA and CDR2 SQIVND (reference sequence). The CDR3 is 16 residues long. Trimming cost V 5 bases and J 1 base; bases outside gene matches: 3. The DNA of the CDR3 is TGTGCCAGTAGTGCCGGACTAGCGGGGGGCCAAGAGACCCAGTACTTC. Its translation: CASSAGLAGGQETQYF.

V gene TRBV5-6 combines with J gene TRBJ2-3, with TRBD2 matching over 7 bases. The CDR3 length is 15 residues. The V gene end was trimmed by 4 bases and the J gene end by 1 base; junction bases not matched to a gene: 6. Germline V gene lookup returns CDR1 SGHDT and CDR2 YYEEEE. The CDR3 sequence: CASSRLAGGTDTQYF. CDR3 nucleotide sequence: TGTGCCAGCAGCCGACTGGCGGGGGGCACAGATACGCAGTATTTT.

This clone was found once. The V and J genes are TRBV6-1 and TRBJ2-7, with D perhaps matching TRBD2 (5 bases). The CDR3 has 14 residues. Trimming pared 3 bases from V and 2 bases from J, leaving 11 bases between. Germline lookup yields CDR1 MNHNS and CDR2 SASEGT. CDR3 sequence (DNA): TGTGCCAGCAGTGACGCGGGTAATACCTACGAGCAGTACTTC. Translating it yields CASSDAGNTYEQYF.

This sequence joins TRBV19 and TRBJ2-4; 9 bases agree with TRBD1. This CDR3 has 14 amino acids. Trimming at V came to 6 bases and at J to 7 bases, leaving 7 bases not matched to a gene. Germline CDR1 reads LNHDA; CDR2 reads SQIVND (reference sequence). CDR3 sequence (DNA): TGTGCCAGTAGGAACTCCGGGACAGGGAACATTCAGTACTTC. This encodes CASRNSGTGNIQYF.

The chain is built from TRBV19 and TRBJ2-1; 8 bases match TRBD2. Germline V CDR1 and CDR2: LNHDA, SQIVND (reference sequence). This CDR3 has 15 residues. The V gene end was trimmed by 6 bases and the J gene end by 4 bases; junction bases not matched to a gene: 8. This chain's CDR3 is CASSQTGGAYNEQFF. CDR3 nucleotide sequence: TGTGCCAGTAGCCAAACCGGGGGGGCATACAATGAGCAGTTCTTC.

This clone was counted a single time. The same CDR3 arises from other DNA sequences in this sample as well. Written as DNA, the CDR3 is TGTGCCAGCAGCTTGGCAGGGGGGAGCACTGAAGCTTTCTTT. Its protein is CASSLAGGSTEAFF. The genes are TRBV5-4 and TRBJ1-1; 7 positions agree with TRBD1. The trim removed 0 bases at V and 4 bases at J, leaving 3 bases unmatched. CDR3 size: 14 residues. Per germline, CDR1 SGHNT and CDR2 YYREEE (reference sequence).

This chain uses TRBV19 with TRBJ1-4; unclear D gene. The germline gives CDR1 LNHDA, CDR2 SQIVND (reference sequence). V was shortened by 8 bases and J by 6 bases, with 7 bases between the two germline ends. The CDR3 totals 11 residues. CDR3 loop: CASQTHEKLFF. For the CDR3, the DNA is TGTGCCAGTCAGACCCATGAAAAACTGTTTTTT.

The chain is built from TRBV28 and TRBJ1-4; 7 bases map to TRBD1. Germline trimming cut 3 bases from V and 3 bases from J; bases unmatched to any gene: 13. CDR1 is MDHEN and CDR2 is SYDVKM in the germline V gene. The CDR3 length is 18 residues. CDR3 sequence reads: CASSFYLNNRGANEKLFF. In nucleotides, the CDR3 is TGTGCCAGCAGTTTTTACCTAAACAACAGGGGAGCTAATGAAAAACTGTTTTTT.

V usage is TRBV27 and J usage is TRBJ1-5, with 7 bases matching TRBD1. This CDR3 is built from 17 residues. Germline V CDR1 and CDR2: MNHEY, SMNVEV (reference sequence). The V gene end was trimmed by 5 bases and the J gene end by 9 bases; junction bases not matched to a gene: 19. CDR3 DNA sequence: TGTGCCAGCAGTCCCGCCCCCCGGACAGGTCGGGTTCCGCCCCAGCATTTT. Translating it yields CASSPAPRTGRVPPQHF.

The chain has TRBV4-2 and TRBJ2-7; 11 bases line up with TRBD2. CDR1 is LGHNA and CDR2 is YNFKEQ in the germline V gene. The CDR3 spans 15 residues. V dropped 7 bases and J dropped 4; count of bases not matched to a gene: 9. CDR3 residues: CASTPLAGGRYEQYF. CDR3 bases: TGTGCCAGCACCCCGCTAGCGGGGGGTCGTTACGAGCAGTACTTC.

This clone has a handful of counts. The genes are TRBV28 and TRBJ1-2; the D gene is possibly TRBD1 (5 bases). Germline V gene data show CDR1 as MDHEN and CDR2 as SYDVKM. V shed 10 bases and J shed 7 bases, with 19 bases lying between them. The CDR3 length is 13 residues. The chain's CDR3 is CATREGGVGGYTF. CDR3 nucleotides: TGTGCCACCAGGGAGGGCGGTGTCGGTGGCTACACCTTC.

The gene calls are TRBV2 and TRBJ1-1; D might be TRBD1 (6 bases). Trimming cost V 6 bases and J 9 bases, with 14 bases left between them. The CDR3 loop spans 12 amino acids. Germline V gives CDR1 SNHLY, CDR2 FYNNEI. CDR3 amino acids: CASRQGTTQAFF. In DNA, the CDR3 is TGTGCCAGCAGGCAAGGGACAACTCAAGCTTTCTTT.

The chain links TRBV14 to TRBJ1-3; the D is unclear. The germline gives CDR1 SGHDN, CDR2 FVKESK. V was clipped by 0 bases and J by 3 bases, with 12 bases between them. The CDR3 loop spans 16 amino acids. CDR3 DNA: TGTGCCAGCAGCCAAGACTTAAGCGGGTATGGAAACACCATATATTTT. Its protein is CASSQDLSGYGNTIYF.